Reported below is one T cell receptor beta chain. Its target antigen remains unknown. Base quality data are lacking; no much larger clone is found one base away. The data stem from a study of Ad26.COV2.S vaccination and SARS-CoV-2 variants (dated by TCRdb to about 2021). Study-wide context: Donors in the vaccine arm were drawn from COV1001, a multicentre, randomized, double-blind, placebo-controlled phase I-IIa trial testing Ad26.COV2.S in healthy adults. Dosing of Ad26.COV2.S was intramuscular, at either 5x10^10 or 1x10^11 viral particles, delivered as one shot or as two shots spaced 56 days apart. TCRbeta repertoire sequencing was used to assess the specificity and breadth of SARS-CoV-2-reactive T cell receptors after Ad26.COV2.S vaccination. The TCR-sequenced set comprised around 30 samples: some 20 Ad26.COV2.S vaccine recipients, 5 placebo recipients and 8 SARS-CoV-2 convalescent individuals. Trial participants were randomized into five groups of five: low-dose or high-dose Ad26.COV2.S given once or twice, or placebo on both occasions. Blinding of investigators to trial group allocation was maintained during experiments and outcome assessment. On the study overall, not on this receptor specifically: The study was not powered for comparison of responses between vaccine doses or regimens. Compared with placebo recipients, Ad26.COV2.S recipients showed higher spike-specific TCR breadth (P = 0.0014). The authors noted that total T cell responses may have been underestimated by the TCR breadth and depth analyses. Substantial breadth of spike-specific CD8+ and CD4+ T cell responses was reported after vaccination. Comparable non-spike TCR breadth was observed between vaccine and placebo recipients, consistent with only spike being contained in the vaccine.

The treatment or condition label here, explained by the study, means: approximately 18 received Ad26.COV2.S at low or high dose, single or two shots; a few received placebo; per-sample allocation not given. Repertoires of vaccine and placebo recipients were sequenced from samples taken on day 63 after the first injection. Cohort 1b enrolled fewer than 30 adults aged 18-55 years at a single site in Boston, USA, between 29 July and 7 August 2020. As a vaccine, Ad26.COV2.S was a replication-incompetent adenovirus type 26 vector that expressed a prefusion-stabilized SARS-CoV-2 spike protein derived from the original Wuhan strain. V is trimmed back by 2 bases and J by 1 base, and the junction contains 5 bases that no gene match accounts for. From a lookup of the germline V gene, CDR1 and CDR2 are SGHAT and FQNNGV. Its CDR3 holds 18 amino acids, cysteine through phenylalanine. Just CDR3 DNA is preserved here, 54 bases in frame from base 1.

TCRbeta CDR3 regions were sequenced with the immunoSEQ Assay. After extraction, genomic DNA underwent amplification by bias-controlled multiplex PCR, followed by high-throughput sequencing. Per the original workflow: To quantify the absolute abundance of every unique TCRbeta CDR3 region, sequences were collapsed and filtered. T cell fraction was estimated by normalizing TCRbeta template counts to usable DNA, with usable DNA measured through amplification of reference genes found in all nucleated cells. Repertoire TCRs were annotated as SARS-CoV-2-specific when V gene, CDR3 amino acid sequence and J gene were exactly matched to a known reactive TCR set. The reference SARS-CoV-2 TCR set was obtained from MIRA and was filtered for enrichment in COVID-19-positive ImmuneCODE repertoires, whereby public or cross-reactive TCRs were removed. Using the MIRA antigens, annotated TCRs were further analysed by specific ORF or by position within an ORF. Breadth was defined as the number of annotated unique rearrangements divided by the total number of unique productive rearrangements, and depth was defined as the summed frequency of the annotated unique rearrangements. Two-sided Wilcoxon rank-sum tests were applied when comparing TCR breadth between groups. Held by TCRdb, this immuneACCESS table contains in-frame sequences only and omits some clones. Under half of the omission traces to an unresolved V gene where checked; the cause of the rest is unknown. The V and J calls and clone size were taken over from that table, and D and trimming were inferred from the DNA. This sample comprises hundreds of thousands of clones, around 86% of them detected only once. The ten largest clones capture 3.4% of the sample.

This TCR was sampled from a person between 18 and 65 years old who received the Ad26.COV2.S COVID-19 vaccine or a placebo. The source material was peripheral blood, sampled in a trial of Ad26.COV2.S vaccine versus placebo. The sequence joins TRBV11-2 to TRBJ2-2; 12 nucleotides in the junction match TRBD2. The bases read TGTGCCAGCAGCTTACTAGCGGGGGGGACCCAGAACACCGGGGAGCTGTTTTTT. It specifies CASSLLAGGTQNTGELFF.